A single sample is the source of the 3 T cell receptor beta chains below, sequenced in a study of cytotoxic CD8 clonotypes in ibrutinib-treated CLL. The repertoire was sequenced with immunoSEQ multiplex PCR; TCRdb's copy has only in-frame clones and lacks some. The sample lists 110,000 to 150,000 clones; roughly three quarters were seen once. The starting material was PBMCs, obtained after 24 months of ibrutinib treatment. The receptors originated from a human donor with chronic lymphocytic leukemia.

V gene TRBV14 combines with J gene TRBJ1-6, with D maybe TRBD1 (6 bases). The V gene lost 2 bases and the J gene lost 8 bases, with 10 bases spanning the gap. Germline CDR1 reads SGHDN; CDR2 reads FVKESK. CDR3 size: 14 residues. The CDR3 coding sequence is TGTGCCAGCAGCCAAACGGGGGGCTATTCACCCCTCCACTTT. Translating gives CASSQTGGYSPLHF. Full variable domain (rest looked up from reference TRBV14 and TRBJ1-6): EAGVTQFPSHSVIEKGQTVTLRCDPISGHDNLYWYRRVMGKEIKFLLHFVKESKQDESGMPNNRFLAERTGGTYSTLKVQPAELEDSGVYFCASSQTGGYSPLHFGNGTRLTVT.

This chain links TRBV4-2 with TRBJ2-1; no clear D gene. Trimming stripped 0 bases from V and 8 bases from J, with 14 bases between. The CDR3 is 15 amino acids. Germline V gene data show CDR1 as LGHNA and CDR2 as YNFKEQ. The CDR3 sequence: CASSQDGPVVDEQFF. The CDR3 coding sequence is TGTGCCAGCAGCCAAGATGGGCCAGTGGTGGATGAGCAGTTCTTC.

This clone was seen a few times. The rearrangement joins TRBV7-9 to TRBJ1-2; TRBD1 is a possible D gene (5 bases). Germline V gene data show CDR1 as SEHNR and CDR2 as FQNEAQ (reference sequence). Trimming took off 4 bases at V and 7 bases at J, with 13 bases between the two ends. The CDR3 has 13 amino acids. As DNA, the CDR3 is TGTGCCAGCAGCTCCGGCCCCGGGGGTGGCTACACCTTC. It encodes CASSSGPGGGYTF.